This passage covers 25 T cell receptor beta chains from one sample sequenced in a study of immune evolution from preneoplasia to lung adenocarcinoma (dated by TCRdb to about 2021). Library prep was done by the immunoSEQ multiplex PCR assay. The table comes from immuneACCESS by way of TCRdb, which keeps in-frame sequences with V and J called. Part of the clones is missing from these tables; in studies checked, under half for an unresolved V gene and the rest for unknown reasons. The sample yields thousands of clones; about 79% were counted once. Roughly 12% of the sample rests with the top ten. Sequenced material: FFPE minimally invasive lung adenocarcinoma tissue. This specimen's cell subset or site label, per the study, means: micro-invasive lung adenocarcinoma (MIA). The receptors derive from a person between 65 and 79 years old with lung adenocarcinoma.

This chain uses TRBV7-8 with TRBJ2-7; the D is unclear. Trimming stripped 6 bases from V and 0 bases from J, with 9 bases between. Germline V CDR1 and CDR2: SGHVS, FQNEAQ. The CDR3 consists of 13 residues. CDR3 coding DNA: TGTGCCAGCAGTTACGCGGTCTCCTACGAGCAGTACTTC. This sequence encodes CASSYAVSYEQYF. The full variable domain, completed using reference TRBV7-8 and TRBJ2-7, is GAGVSQSPRYKVAKRGQDVALRCDPISGHVSLFWYQQALGQGPEFLTYFQNEAQLDKSGLPSDRFFAERPEGSVSTLKIQRTQQEDSAVYLCASSYAVSYEQYFGPGTRLTVT.

The chain employs TRBV6-1 and TRBJ2-3; 7 bases are a match to TRBD2. The germline CDR1 and CDR2 sequences are MNHNS and SASEGT. V trimming: 3 bases; J trimming: 1 base; junction bases outside the gene matches: 13. The CDR3 runs to 18 residues. CDR3 residues: CASSERLAVNGRTDTQYF. The CDR3 nucleotides are TGTGCCAGCAGTGAGAGGCTAGCGGTCAACGGGCGCACAGATACGCAGTATTTT.

This clone was picked up a small number of times. This sequence joins TRBV5-1 and TRBJ2-7, with D possibly being TRBD2 (8 bases). Germline lookup yields CDR1 SGHRS and CDR2 YFSETQ. There are 15 residues in the CDR3. Trimming took 8 bases from V and 3 from J, leaving 21 bases between them. CDR3 sequence: CASGFGRGQIYEQYF. CDR3 bases: TGCGCCAGTGGCTTCGGGAGGGGGCAGATCTACGAGCAGTACTTC.

The J gene is TRBJ1-1, the V gene TRBV11-2; D gene ambiguous. Deletions cut 4 bases from V and 2 bases from J, with 8 bases between. Per the germline V gene, CDR1 is SGHAT and CDR2 is FQNNGV. The CDR3 is made up of 13 amino acids. The CDR3 here is CASSSLQNTEAFF. The DNA for the CDR3 is TGTGCCAGCAGCTCCCTCCAAAACACTGAAGCTTTCTTT.

The genes are TRBV6-6 and TRBJ2-5; D might be TRBD2 (6 bases). The V end lost 7 bases, the J end lost 5 bases, and 20 bases lay between the germline ends. The CDR3 consists of 15 residues. Germline CDR1 MNHNY, CDR2 SVGAGI (reference sequence). CDR3 region: CASTKGDSREETQYF. The CDR3 DNA sequence: TGTGCCAGCACTAAGGGAGACTCCCGGGAGGAGACCCAGTACTTC.

DNA of the CDR3: TGTGCCAGCAGCTTAGCGGGACAGGATTACGAGCAGTACTTC. It yields the protein CASSLAGQDYEQYF. The chain is built from TRBV7-2 and TRBJ2-7, with 8 bases matching TRBD1. Germline loops: CDR1 SGHTA, CDR2 FQGNSA. The CDR3 contains 14 residues. V gave up 0 bases and J gave up 4 bases; unmatched junction bases: 2.

The V and J genes are TRBV5-1 and TRBJ2-5, with 7 bases matching TRBD2. V gave up 3 bases and J gave up 2 bases; unmatched junction bases: 1. The CDR3 sequence is 13 residues long. Germline CDR1 and CDR2: SGHRS and YFSETQ. The chain's CDR3 is CASSWGGQETQYF. The CDR3 region has the DNA TGCGCCAGCAGCTGGGGGGGGCAAGAGACCCAGTACTTC.

This clone was picked up a small number of times. The J gene is TRBJ2-7, the V gene TRBV7-2; D gene uncertain. Germline lookup yields CDR1 SGHTA and CDR2 FQGNSA. The CDR3 runs 15 residues. V was cut by 5 bases and J by 7 bases, with 21 bases left in between. The CDR3 protein is CASSTPYKEFGEQYF. The CDR3 nucleotides are TGTGCCAGCAGCACCCCCTACAAGGAATTCGGGGAGCAGTACTTC. Complete variable domain (other parts from reference TRBV7-2 and TRBJ2-7): GAGVSQSPSNKVTEKGKDVELRCDPISGHTALYWYRQSLGQGLEFLIYFQGNSAPDKSGLPSDRFSAERTGGSVSTLTIQRTQQEDSAVYLCASSTPYKEFGEQYFGPGTRLTVT.

The gene calls are TRBV10-1 and TRBJ1-1, with TRBD1 identical over 8 bases. The CDR3 consists of 12 residues. The trim removed 5 bases at V and 4 bases at J, leaving 0 bases unmatched. CDR1 and CDR2 (germline): WNHNN, SYGVQD (reference sequence). CDR3 residues: CASSTGGTEAFF. The CDR3 region has the DNA TGCGCCAGCAGTACAGGGGGCACTGAAGCTTTCTTT.

This chain joins TRBV4-1 and TRBJ2-7, with 10 bases lining up with TRBD2. Germline trimming cut 0 bases from V and 6 bases from J; bases unmatched to any gene: 14. The CDR3 is 18 amino acids. The germline V gene has CDR1 MGHRA and CDR2 YSYEKL. The DNA of the CDR3 is TGCGCCAGCAGCCAAGAATTTAGGCTAGCGGGAGATCTCTCCGAGCAGTACTTC. It yields the protein CASSQEFRLAGDLSEQYF.

The rearrangement uses TRBV7-8 and TRBJ1-4; D unclear. The V end lost 2 bases, the J end lost 3 bases, and 10 bases lay between the germline ends. Per germline, CDR1 SGHVS and CDR2 FQNEAQ. This CDR3 is built from 15 residues. CDR3 region: CASSLNPGPNEKLFF. CDR3 bases: TGTGCCAGCAGCTTAAACCCAGGACCTAATGAAAAACTGTTTTTT.

The chain links TRBV5-1 to TRBJ1-2; 7 nucleotides agree with TRBD1. Germline V lookup: CDR1 SGHRS, CDR2 YFSETQ. Trimming at V came to 3 bases and at J to 0 bases, leaving 5 bases not matched to a gene. This CDR3 has 15 amino acids. The CDR3 loop is CASSWGTEANYGYTF. Here the CDR3 DNA reads TGCGCCAGCAGCTGGGGGACAGAAGCTAACTATGGCTACACCTTC.

Points on this clone: Other DNA sequences within the sample encode an identical CDR3. The V and J genes are TRBV11-3 and TRBJ2-1; D possibly corresponds to TRBD2 (5 bases). From germline, CDR1 is SGHNT and CDR2 YENEEA. V was shortened by 4 bases and J by 8 bases, with 15 bases between the two germline ends. This CDR3 has 14 amino acids. CDR3 DNA sequence: TGTGCCAGCAGCTCGGATGGAGGATCGCATGAGCAGTTCTTC. Its protein product is CASSSDGGSHEQFF.

The CDR3 spells CAISQERSTNEKLFF. CDR3 DNA: TGTGCCATCAGCCAGGAGCGATCAACTAATGAAAAACTGTTTTTT. The gene calls are TRBV10-3 and TRBJ1-4; unclear D gene. The ends were cut back, 6 bases at V and 0 bases at J, with 11 bases in the middle. The CDR3 is 15 residues long. The germline V gene encodes CDR1 ENHRY and CDR2 SYGVKD.

The sample holds a few counts of this clone. This rearrangement joins TRBV25-1 to TRBJ2-1; D is ambiguous. This CDR3 is built from 15 residues. The germline V gene encodes CDR1 MGHDK and CDR2 SYGVNS. The V gene lost 5 bases and the J gene lost 4 bases, with 15 bases spanning the gap. The CDR3 region is CASSSTTAGYNEQFF. CDR3 in DNA: TGTGCCAGCAGTTCAACTACGGCAGGTTACAATGAGCAGTTCTTC.

The V and J genes are TRBV6-1 and TRBJ2-1, with a weak D call TRBD1 (6 bases). The germline CDR1 and CDR2 sequences are MNHNS and SASEGT. The CDR3 loop spans 14 amino acids. The V end lost 6 bases, the J end lost 6 bases, and 15 bases lay between the germline ends. The CDR3 nucleotides read TGTGCCAGCAGACTAGTGGGCAGGGGCAATGAGCAGTTCTTC. Amino acid sequence: CASRLVGRGNEQFF.

This clone was seen more than once but under ten times. The V gene is TRBV2, the J gene TRBJ1-1; the D is unclear. The CDR3 loop spans 11 amino acids. In germline, CDR1 is SNHLY, CDR2 FYNNEI. V shed 3 bases and J shed 7 bases, with 6 bases lying between them. This CDR3 is CASSERIEAFF. The DNA for the CDR3 is TGTGCCAGCAGTGAGCGTATTGAAGCTTTCTTT.

This chain uses TRBV5-4 with TRBJ2-5; D may be TRBD2 (6 bases). The CDR3 extends over 16 amino acids. Germline V CDR1 and CDR2: SGHNT, YYREEE (reference sequence). The V end lost 3 bases, the J end lost 5 bases, and 20 bases lay between the germline ends. In nucleotides, the CDR3 is TGTGCCAGCAGCTCCCGACTAGGCGGGGTTCCGGAGACCCAGTACTTC. Translated, it gives CASSSRLGGVPETQYF.

The gene calls are TRBV4-2 and TRBJ2-1; 10 bases line up with TRBD2. In germline, CDR1 is LGHNA, CDR2 YNFKEQ. CDR3 length: 15 amino acids. The V segment lost 1 base and the J segment 5 bases; nucleotides outside the gene matches: 2. As DNA, the CDR3 is TGTGCCAGCAGCCAAGCACTAGCGGGGCACAATGAGCAGTTCTTC. Translating gives CASSQALAGHNEQFF.

The chain employs TRBV28 and TRBJ2-2; 9 positions agree with TRBD1. The CDR3 spans 14 residues. With V trimmed by 11 bases and J by 1 base, 5 bases remained unmatched. The germline gives CDR1 MDHEN, CDR2 SYDVKM. The CDR3 region is CAGQGQGNTGELFF. DNA for the CDR3: TGTGCCGGACAGGGACAGGGGAACACCGGGGAGCTGTTTTTT.

In its sample, this clone was seen once. J is TRBJ2-7 and V is TRBV7-2; possible D gene TRBD2, 6 bases. The germline V gene encodes CDR1 SGHTA and CDR2 FQGNSA. The V end was cut by 2 bases, the J end by 5 bases, with 7 bases between. This CDR3 region has 12 residues. CDR3 region: CASSLLANEQYF. The CDR3, as DNA: TGTGCCAGCAGCTTACTAGCGAACGAGCAGTACTTC.

The V gene is TRBV19, the J gene TRBJ2-7; 10 bases agree with TRBD2. J gave up 1 base and V 7 bases, and 13 bases lay outside the gene matches. Germline loops: CDR1 LNHDA, CDR2 SQIVND (reference sequence). This CDR3 is built from 17 residues. Here the CDR3 reads CASTPGLARSGSYEQYF. The DNA for the CDR3 is TGTGCCAGTACGCCGGGACTAGCGAGATCGGGTTCCTACGAGCAGTACTTC.

A single count supports this clone. The chain employs TRBV19 and TRBJ2-2; 7 bases fit TRBD2. The germline V gene encodes CDR1 LNHDA and CDR2 SQIVND (reference sequence). V shed 5 bases, J shed 7 bases, and the junction held 4 bases outside the gene matches. The CDR3 has 13 amino acids. Here the CDR3 reads CASSPGLLGELFF. In DNA, the CDR3 is TGTGCCAGTAGTCCGGGACTACTCGGGGAGCTGTTTTTT. Using reference TRBV19 and TRBJ2-2 for the parts outside the CDR3, the full variable domain is DGGITQSPKYLFRKEGQNVTLSCEQNLNHDAMYWYRQDPGQGLRLIYYSQIVNDFQKGDIAEGYSVSREKKESFPLTVTSAQKNPTAFYLCASSPGLLGELFFGEGSRLTVL.

CDR3 sequence: CASSPDRVKWNEQYF. DNA of the CDR3: TGTGCCAGCAGCCCGGACAGGGTAAAATGGAACGAGCAGTACTTC. The rearrangement uses TRBV7-9 and TRBJ2-7; 8 nucleotides align to TRBD1. This CDR3 has 15 amino acids. CDR1 is SEHNR, CDR2 FQNEAQ, per germline (reference sequence). With 5 bases clipped from V and 5 bases from J, the junction kept 11 bases outside the gene matches.

This CDR3 is CASSLTGLAPYEQYF. The CDR3 DNA sequence: TGTGCCAGCAGTCTGACGGGACTAGCTCCCTACGAGCAGTACTTC. The chain recombines TRBV27 with TRBJ2-7, with TRBD2 matching 9 bases. The CDR3 is 15 residues long. V lost 5 bases to trimming and J lost 2 bases; unmatched junction nucleotides: 7. Germline V gives CDR1 MNHEY, CDR2 SMNVEV (reference sequence).